This T cell receptor beta chain was captured by sequencing in a study of CD8+CD57+ T cells in acquired aplastic anemia. Study-level information: Each DNA sample taken from sorted CD4+ and CD8+ cells came to about 3.2 ug on average.

Genomic DNA served as template for TCR beta VDJ and CDR3 profiling. MiXCR, run by TCRdb on the reads, gives a single entry per CDR3 protein. The data show approximately 130,000 distinct CDR3 sequences, 55% to 70% seen once. In germline, CDR1 is SEHNR, CDR2 FQNEAQ (reference sequence). V lost 2 bases and J 4 bases, leaving 6 bases between the germline ends. The CDR3 spans 12 residues. Study results and limitations: Researchers report that around 30 CD8+ CDR3 sequences appeared in both patients and controls.

Individuals selected for sequencing had exhibited CD8+CD57+ cell expansion on flow cytometry. Note on this clonotype: Its antigen remains unknown.

The V gene is TRBV7-9, the J gene TRBJ2-7; no clear D gene. The sequence was obtained from a human donor with aplastic anemia. Specimen: sorted CD4+, CD8+, or CD8+CD57+ T cells (not recorded which) from PBMCs. CDR3 amino acids: CASSLRAYEQYF. DNA for the CDR3: TGTGCCAGCAGCTTACGGGCTTACGAGCAGTACTTC.